A selection of T cell receptor beta chains follows, all from one sample in a study of T cells in Graves' hyperthyroidism and ophthalmopathy. A single record per CDR3 protein comes from TCRdb applying MiXCR to the multiplex PCR reads. The sample has about 620,000 distinct CDR3 sequences; around 15% are singletons. The sample consisted of blood. The receptors were sampled from a woman under 40 with Graves' hyperthyroidism. Each CDR3 is given with its conserved first and last residue.

V: TRBV7-2
J: TRBJ1-1
CDR3: CASSLDSGSTEAFF

V: TRBV28
J: TRBJ2-5
CDR3: CASSLFGGPQETQYF

V: TRBV3-1
J: TRBJ2-1
CDR3: CASSQGRTSGRSEQFF

V: TRBV10-3
J: TRBJ2-7
CDR3: CAMSGTGGYEQYF

V: TRBV18
J: TRBJ2-1
CDR3: CASSTGTGTAYNEQFF

V: TRBV7-2
J: TRBJ2-1
CDR3: CASSLNGENEQFF

V: TRBV14
J: TRBJ2-1
CDR3: CASLRAFVDEQFF

V: TRBV3-1
J: TRBJ2-5
CDR3: CASSPTSKGGPVSYF

V: TRBV7-2
J: TRBJ2-3
CDR3: CASSFPTGASDTQYF

V: TRBV5-1
J: TRBJ1-2
CDR3: CASSLVRNYGYTF

V: TRBV2
J: TRBJ2-1
CDR3: CASSQEGQNSYNEQFF

V: TRBV28
J: TRBJ2-1
CDR3: CASGIATGNYNEQFF

V: TRBV28
J: TRBJ2-3
CDR3: CASSFGLAGGQVTDTQYF

V: TRBV20-1
J: TRBJ2-3
CDR3: CSSPGQYSSDTQYF

V: TRBV7-2
J: TRBJ2-3
CDR3: CASSLSYRTDTQYF

V: TRBV27
J: TRBJ1-5
CDR3: CASSSKGWQPQHF

V: TRBV4-1
J: TRBJ2-1
CDR3: CASSQDRYEQFF

V: TRBV6-1
J: TRBJ2-1
CDR3: CATSGRGASGSAYNEQFF

V: TRBV6-1
J: TRBJ1-5
CDR3: CASSEALGYSNQPQHF

V: TRBV11-2
J: TRBJ1-1
CDR3: CASSLDPAGLNTEAFF

V: TRBV7-3
J: TRBJ2-3
CDR3: CASSPKQQTQYF

V: TRBV3-1
J: TRBJ2-7
CDR3: CASSQVPGNEQYF

V: TRBV6-1
J: TRBJ2-7
CDR3: CASQRQASYEQYF

V: TRBV18
J: TRBJ2-1
CDR3: CASSLPKAGAISSEQFF

V: TRBV11-2
J: TRBJ2-2
CDR3: CASRPFGTGWTGELFF

V: TRBV10-3
J: TRBJ2-7
CDR3: CAISESLGQTYEQYF

V: TRBV27
J: TRBJ2-6
CDR3: CASSLRGRESSSGANVLTF